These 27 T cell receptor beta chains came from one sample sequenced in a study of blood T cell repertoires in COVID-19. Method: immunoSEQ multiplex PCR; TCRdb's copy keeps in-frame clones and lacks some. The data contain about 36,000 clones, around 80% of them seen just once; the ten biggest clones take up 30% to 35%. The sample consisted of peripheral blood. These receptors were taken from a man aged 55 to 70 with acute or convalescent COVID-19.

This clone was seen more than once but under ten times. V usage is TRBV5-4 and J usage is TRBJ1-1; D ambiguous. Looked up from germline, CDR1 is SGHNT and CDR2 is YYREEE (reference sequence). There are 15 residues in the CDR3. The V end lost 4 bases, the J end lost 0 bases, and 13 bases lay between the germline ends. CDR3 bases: TGTGCCAGCAGCCGAGAGGGAGGGTTGAACACTGAAGCTTTCTTT. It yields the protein CASSREGGLNTEAFF.

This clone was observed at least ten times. In DNA form, the CDR3 reads TGCAGTGCTAGAGGCACACTAGAAGCTTTCTTT. Its translation: CSARGTLEAFF. This chain joins TRBV20-1 and TRBJ1-1; D not resolved. Trimming left V 1 base short and J 8 bases short, with 8 bases between. The CDR3 consists of 11 residues. From germline, CDR1 is DFQATT and CDR2 SNEGSKA (reference sequence).

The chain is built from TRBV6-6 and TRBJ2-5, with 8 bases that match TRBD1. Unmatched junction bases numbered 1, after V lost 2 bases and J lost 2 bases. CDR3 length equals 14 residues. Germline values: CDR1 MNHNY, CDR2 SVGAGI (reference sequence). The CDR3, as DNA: TGTGCCAGCAGTTACCGGACAGGGCAAGAGACCCAGTACTTC. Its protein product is CASSYRTGQETQYF.

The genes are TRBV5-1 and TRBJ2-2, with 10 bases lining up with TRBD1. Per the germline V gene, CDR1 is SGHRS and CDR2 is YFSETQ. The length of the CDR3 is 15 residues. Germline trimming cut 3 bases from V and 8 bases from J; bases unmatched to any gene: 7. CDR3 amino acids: CASSSSGTGEGELFF. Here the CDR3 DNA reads TGCGCCAGCAGCTCCTCCGGGACAGGGGAGGGGGAGCTGTTTTTT.

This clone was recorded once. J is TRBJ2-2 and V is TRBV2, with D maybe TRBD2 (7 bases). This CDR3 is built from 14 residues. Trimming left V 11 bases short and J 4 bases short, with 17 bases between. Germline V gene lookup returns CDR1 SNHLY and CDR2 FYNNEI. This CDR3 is CARWGGGATGELFF. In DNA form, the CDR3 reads TGTGCCCGCTGGGGGGGCGGGGCCACCGGGGAGCTGTTTTTT.

The CDR3 sequence: CASSPGTSGRGFSYNEQFF. CDR3 DNA: TGTGCCAGCAGCCCAGGGACTAGCGGGAGAGGGTTTTCCTACAATGAGCAGTTCTTC. The chain combines TRBV11-3 with TRBJ2-1, with TRBD2 matching 14 bases. The ends lost 5 bases at V and 1 base at J; junction bases unmatched: 10. CDR1 is SGHNT, CDR2 YENEEA, per germline. The CDR3 spans 19 residues.

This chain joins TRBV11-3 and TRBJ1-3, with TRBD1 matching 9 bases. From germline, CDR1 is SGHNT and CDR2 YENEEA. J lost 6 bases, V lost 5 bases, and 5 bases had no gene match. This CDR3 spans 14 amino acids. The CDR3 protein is CASSRTGGLNTIYF. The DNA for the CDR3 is TGTGCCAGCAGCAGAACAGGGGGCCTAAACACCATATATTTT.

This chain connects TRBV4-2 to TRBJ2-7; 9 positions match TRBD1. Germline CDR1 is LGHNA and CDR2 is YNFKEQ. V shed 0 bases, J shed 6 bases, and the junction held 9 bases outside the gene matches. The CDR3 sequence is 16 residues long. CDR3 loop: CASSQDLRDRVGEQYF. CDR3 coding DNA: TGTGCCAGCAGCCAAGATTTACGGGACAGGGTTGGCGAGCAGTACTTC.

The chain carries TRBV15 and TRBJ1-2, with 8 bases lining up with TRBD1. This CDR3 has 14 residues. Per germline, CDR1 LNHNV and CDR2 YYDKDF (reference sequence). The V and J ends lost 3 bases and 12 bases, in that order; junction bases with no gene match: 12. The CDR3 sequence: CATSRDTWTGSHTF. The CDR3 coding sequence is TGTGCCACCAGCAGGGACACCTGGACAGGGTCTCACACCTTC.

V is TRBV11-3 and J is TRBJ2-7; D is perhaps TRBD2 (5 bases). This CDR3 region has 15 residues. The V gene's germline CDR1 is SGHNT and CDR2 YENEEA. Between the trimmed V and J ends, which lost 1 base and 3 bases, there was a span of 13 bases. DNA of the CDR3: TGTGCCAGCAGCTTAGCCGGGATTGGTCTCTACGAGCAGTACTTC. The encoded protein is CASSLAGIGLYEQYF. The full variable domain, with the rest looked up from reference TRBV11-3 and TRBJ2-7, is EAGVVQSPRYKIIEKKQPVAFWCNPISGHNTLYWYLQNLGQGPELLIRYENEEAVDDSQLPKDRFSAERLKGVDSTLKIQPAELGDSAVYLCASSLAGIGLYEQYFGPGTRLTVT.

CDR3 sequence reads: CASSQTPATNEKLFF. The DNA of the CDR3 is TGCGCCAGCAGCCAAACCCCAGCAACTAATGAAAAACTGTTTTTT. The rearrangement uses TRBV4-3 and TRBJ1-4; D remains ambiguous. The CDR3 spans 15 residues. Per the germline V gene, CDR1 is LGHNA and CDR2 is YSLEER. Trimming cost V 2 bases and J 0 bases, with 7 bases left between them.

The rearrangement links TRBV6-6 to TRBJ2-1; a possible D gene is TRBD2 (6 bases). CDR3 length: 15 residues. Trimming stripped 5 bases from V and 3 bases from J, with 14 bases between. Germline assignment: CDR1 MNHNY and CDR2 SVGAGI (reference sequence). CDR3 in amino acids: CASSPPERVYNEQFF. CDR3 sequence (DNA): TGTGCCAGCAGTCCCCCGGAGCGGGTCTACAATGAGCAGTTCTTC.

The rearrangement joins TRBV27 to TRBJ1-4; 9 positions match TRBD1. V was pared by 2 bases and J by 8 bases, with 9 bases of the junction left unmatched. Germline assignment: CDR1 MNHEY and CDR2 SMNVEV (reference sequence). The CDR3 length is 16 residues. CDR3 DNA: TGTGCCAGCAGTTTAAGGGGGGACAGGGTTAGAGAAAAACTGTTTTTT. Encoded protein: CASSLRGDRVREKLFF.

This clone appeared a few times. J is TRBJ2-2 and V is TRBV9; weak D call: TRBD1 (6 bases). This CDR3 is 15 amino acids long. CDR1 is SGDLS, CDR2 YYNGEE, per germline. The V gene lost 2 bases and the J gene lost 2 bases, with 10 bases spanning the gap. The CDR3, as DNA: TGTGCCAGCAGCGTGGGACACCATAACACCGGGGAGCTGTTTTTT. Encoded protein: CASSVGHHNTGELFF.

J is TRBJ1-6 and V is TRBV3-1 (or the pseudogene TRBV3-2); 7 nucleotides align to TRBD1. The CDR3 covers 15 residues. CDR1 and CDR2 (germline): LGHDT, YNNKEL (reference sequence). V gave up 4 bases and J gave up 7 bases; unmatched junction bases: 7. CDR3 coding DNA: TGTGCCAGCAGCCCTCAACAGGGGAGGAATTCACCCCTCCACTTT. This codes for CASSPQQGRNSPLHF.

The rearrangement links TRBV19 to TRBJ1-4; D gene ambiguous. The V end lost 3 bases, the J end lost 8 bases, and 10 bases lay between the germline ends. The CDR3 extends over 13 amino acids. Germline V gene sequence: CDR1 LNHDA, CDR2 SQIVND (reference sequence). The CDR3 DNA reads TGTGCCAGTAGTATCCTTAAACAGGAAAAACTGTTTTTT. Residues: CASSILKQEKLFF.

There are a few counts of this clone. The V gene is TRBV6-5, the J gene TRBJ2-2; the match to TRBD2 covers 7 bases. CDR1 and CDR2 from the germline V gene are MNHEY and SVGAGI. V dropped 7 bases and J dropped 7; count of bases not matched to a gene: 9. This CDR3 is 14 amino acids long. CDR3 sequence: CASNQGGSYGELFF. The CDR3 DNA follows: TGTGCCAGCAACCAGGGAGGGTCGTACGGGGAGCTGTTTTTT.

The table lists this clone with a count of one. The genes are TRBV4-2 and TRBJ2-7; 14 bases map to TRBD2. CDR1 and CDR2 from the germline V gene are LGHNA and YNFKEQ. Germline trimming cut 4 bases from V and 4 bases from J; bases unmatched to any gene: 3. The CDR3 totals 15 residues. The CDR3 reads CASSRGTSGSYEQYF. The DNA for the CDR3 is TGTGCCAGCAGCCGAGGGACTAGCGGGAGTTACGAGCAGTACTTC.

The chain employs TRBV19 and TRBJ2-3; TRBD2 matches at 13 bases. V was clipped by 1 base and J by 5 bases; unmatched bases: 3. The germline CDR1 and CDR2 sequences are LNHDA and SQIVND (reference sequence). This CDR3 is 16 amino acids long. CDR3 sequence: CASSIAWTSGRDTQYF. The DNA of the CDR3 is TGTGCCAGTAGTATAGCCTGGACTAGCGGGAGAGATACGCAGTATTTT.

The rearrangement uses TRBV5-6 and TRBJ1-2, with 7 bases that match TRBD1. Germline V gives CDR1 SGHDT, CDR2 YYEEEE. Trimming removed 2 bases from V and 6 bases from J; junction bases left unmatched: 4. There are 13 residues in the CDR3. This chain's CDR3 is CASSFGTANGYTF. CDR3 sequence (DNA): TGTGCCAGCAGCTTCGGGACAGCCAATGGCTACACCTTC.

The CDR3 DNA follows: TGCGCCAGCAGCTTGGCCGGTACGAGCGGAAATGAGCAGTTCTTC. Translation: CASSLAGTSGNEQFF. The chain is built from TRBV5-1 and TRBJ2-1, with D possibly TRBD2 on 5 matching bases. CDR1 SGHRS and CDR2 YFSETQ come from the germline V gene. Between the trimmed V and J ends, which lost 0 bases and 7 bases, there was a span of 14 bases. The CDR3 has 15 residues.

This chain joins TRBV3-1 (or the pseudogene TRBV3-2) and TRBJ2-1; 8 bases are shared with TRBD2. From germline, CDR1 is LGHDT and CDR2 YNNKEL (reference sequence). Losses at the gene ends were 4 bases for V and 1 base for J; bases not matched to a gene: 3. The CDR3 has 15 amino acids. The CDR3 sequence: CASSPSGSSYNEQFF. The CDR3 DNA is TGTGCCAGCAGCCCGAGCGGGAGTTCCTACAATGAGCAGTTCTTC.

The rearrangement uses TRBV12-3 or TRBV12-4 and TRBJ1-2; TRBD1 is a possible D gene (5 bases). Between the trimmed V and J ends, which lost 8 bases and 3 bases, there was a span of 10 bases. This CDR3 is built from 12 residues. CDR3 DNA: TGTGCCAGCGGACACCGGGACTATGGCTACACCTTC. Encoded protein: CASGHRDYGYTF.

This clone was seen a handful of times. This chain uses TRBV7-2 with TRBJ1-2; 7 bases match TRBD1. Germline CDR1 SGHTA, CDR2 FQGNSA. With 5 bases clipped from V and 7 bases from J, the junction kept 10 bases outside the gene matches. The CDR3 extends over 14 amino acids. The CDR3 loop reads CASSPQGDASGYTF. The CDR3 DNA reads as TGTGCCAGCAGCCCGCAGGGGGACGCTAGTGGCTACACCTTC.

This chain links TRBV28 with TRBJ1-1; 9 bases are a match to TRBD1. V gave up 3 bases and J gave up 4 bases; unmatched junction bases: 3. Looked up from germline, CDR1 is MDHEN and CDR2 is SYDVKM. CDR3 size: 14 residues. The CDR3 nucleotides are TGTGCCAGCAGTTTCCCGACAGGGGGCACTGAAGCTTTCTTT. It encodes CASSFPTGGTEAFF.

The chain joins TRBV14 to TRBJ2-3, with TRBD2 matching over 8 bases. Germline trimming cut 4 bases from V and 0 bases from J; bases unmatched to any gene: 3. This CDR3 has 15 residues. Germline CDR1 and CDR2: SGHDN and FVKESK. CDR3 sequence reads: CASSPSGRSTDTQYF. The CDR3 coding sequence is TGTGCCAGCAGCCCAAGCGGGAGAAGCACAGATACGCAGTATTTT.

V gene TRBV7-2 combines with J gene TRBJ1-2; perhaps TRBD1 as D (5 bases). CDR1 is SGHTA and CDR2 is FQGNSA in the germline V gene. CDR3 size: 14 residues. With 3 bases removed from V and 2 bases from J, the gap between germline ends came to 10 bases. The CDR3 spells CASSLGRANYGYTF. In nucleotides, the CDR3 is TGTGCCAGCAGCTTGGGCAGGGCGAACTATGGCTACACCTTC.